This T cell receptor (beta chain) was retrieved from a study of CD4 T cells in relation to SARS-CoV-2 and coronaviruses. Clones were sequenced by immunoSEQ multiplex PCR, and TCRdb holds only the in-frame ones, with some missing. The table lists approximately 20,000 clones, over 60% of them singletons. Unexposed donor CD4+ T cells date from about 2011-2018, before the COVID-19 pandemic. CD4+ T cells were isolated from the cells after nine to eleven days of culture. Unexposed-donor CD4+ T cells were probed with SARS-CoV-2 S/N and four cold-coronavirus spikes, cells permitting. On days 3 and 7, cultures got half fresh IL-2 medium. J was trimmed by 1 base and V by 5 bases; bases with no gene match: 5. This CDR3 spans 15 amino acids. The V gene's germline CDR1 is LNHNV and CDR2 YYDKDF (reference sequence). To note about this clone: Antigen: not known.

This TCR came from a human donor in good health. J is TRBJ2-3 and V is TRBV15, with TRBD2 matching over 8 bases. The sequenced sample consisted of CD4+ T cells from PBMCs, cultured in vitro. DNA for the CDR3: TGTGCCACCAGCTTTGGGACTAGGGGCACAGATACGCAGTATTTT. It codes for CATSFGTRGTDTQYF.